A selection of T cell receptor beta chains follows, all from one sample in a study of shared clonotypes between healthy human individuals. Here immunoSEQ multiplex PCR was the method, and the copy in TCRdb shows in-frame clones only, minus some. The repertoire holds 2 million to 2.5 million clones, with 90% to 97% as singletons. The specimen was naive CD4+ T cells sorted from blood. Source of these receptors: a man aged 18-30 years in good health. CDR3s include the opening cysteine and the closing phenylalanine or tryptophan. A D gene is named only where the DNA matches it firmly. Size tells how often a clone was seen (once, few, many) or the class of an expanded clone, and some rows leave it out.

cdr3_aa cdr3_nt j_call clone_size d_call v_call
CAWSRLRGNYGYTF TGTGCCTGGAGTCGGTTACGGGGAAACTATGGCTACACCTTC TRBJ1-2 NA NA TRBV30
CASSPSGRTNEQYF TGTGCCAGCAGCCCTAGCGGGAGGACGAACGAGCAGTACTTC TRBJ2-7 NA TRBD2 TRBV7-9
CASSPSTGGGWETQYF TGTGCCAGCAGCCCAAGTACAGGGGGGGGTTGGGAGACCCAGTACTTC TRBJ2-5 once NA TRBV5-4
CASSPQPGDYGYTF TGTGCCAGCAGCCCCCAACCAGGAGACTATGGCTACACCTTC TRBJ1-2 NA NA TRBV7-3
CASSEWGTANEKLFF TGTGCCAGCAGTGAATGGGGGACAGCTAATGAAAAACTGTTTTTT TRBJ1-4 NA TRBD1 TRBV25-1
CASSSMGQASSYEQYF TGTGCCAGCAGTTCTATGGGACAGGCGAGCTCCTACGAGCAGTACTTC TRBJ2-7 NA TRBD1 TRBV6-5
CASSQEVTGPQETQYF TGCGCCAGCAGCCAAGAAGTCACAGGCCCTCAAGAGACCCAGTACTTC TRBJ2-5 NA NA TRBV4-1
CASSEYTGVPDTQYF TGTGCCAGCAGTGAATACACAGGGGTCCCAGATACGCAGTATTTT TRBJ2-3 NA TRBD1 TRBV6-1
CASRSGTNGAHEQFF TGTGCCAGCAGGAGTGGGACTAACGGAGCCCATGAGCAGTTCTTC TRBJ2-1 NA TRBD2 TRBV14
CASSPDRAGETQYF TGTGCCAGCAGCCCTGACAGGGCTGGAGAGACCCAGTACTTC TRBJ2-5 NA TRBD1 TRBV9
CASSLGLASTDTQYF TGCGCCAGCAGCTTGGGACTTGCTAGCACAGATACGCAGTATTTT TRBJ2-3 NA NA TRBV5-1
CAWGTRRDDGYTF TGTGCCTGGGGGACAAGGAGGGACGATGGCTACACCTTC TRBJ1-2 few NA TRBV30
CASSSQGRSSYEQYF TGTGCCAGCAGTTCACAGGGGCGTAGCTCCTACGAGCAGTACTTC TRBJ2-7 once TRBD1 TRBV2
CATKGQTDSGELFF TGTGCCACTAAGGGACAAACTGATTCCGGGGAGCTGTTTTTT TRBJ2-2 NA NA TRBV28
CASSPLDRIRATYEQYF TGTGCCAGCAGTCCCCTCGACAGGATCCGGGCTACCTACGAGCAGTACTTC TRBJ2-7 NA NA TRBV28
CASSGLGVGNEKLFF TGTGCCAGCAGCGGACTGGGGGTTGGTAATGAAAAACTGTTTTTT TRBJ1-4 NA NA TRBV27
CASSFKGLAGAGELFF TGTGCCAGCAGTTTTAAGGGACTAGCAGGAGCCGGGGAGCTGTTTTTT TRBJ2-2 NA TRBD2 TRBV13
CASEKAGGGELFF TGTGCCAGCGAAAAAGCAGGGGGTGGGGAGCTGTTTTTT TRBJ2-2 NA TRBD1 TRBV25-1
CASSQAGGPGEQFF TGCGCCAGCAGCCAAGCGGGAGGGCCGGGTGAGCAGTTCTTC TRBJ2-1 NA TRBD2 TRBV4-3
CASSYSGRIRKNIQYF TGTGCCAGCAGTTATTCGGGCAGAATTAGAAAAAACATTCAGTACTTC TRBJ2-4 NA NA TRBV6-9
CASSPLSGGSYEQYF TGTGCCAGTAGCCCCCTCAGCGGGGGCTCCTACGAGCAGTACTTC TRBJ2-7 NA TRBD2 TRBV19
CASSISLLGGEQFF TGTGCCAGCAGCATTTCCTTACTAGGAGGTGAGCAGTTCTTC TRBJ2-1 NA NA TRBV7-2
CASARGGGTEAFF TGTGCCTCAGCGAGAGGCGGAGGGACTGAAGCTTTCTTT TRBJ1-1 NA NA TRBV30
CASSLAQSYGYTF TGTGCCAGCAGCTTAGCACAATCCTATGGCTACACCTTC TRBJ1-2 NA NA TRBV7-2
CASSYSKSGSYEQYF TGTGCCAGCAGTTACTCGAAGTCAGGGAGCTACGAGCAGTACTTC TRBJ2-7 NA NA TRBV6-5
CASSLAQGNCLF TGTGCCAGCAGCTTAGCCCAGGGGAACTGTCTCTTT TRBJ1-1 NA NA TRBV7-9
CASSPFHGYTF TGTGCCAGCAGCCCCTTTCATGGCTACACCTTC TRBJ1-2 once NA TRBV6-1
CASSLTGVTNEKLFF TGTGCCAGCAGCTTAACAGGGGTGACTAATGAAAAACTGTTTTTT TRBJ1-4 NA TRBD1 TRBV7-9
CASRALSGPSTDTQYF TGTGCCAGCAGGGCCCTTAGCGGGCCAAGCACAGATACGCAGTATTTT TRBJ2-3 NA TRBD2 TRBV5-5
CARSLETGENIQYF TGTGCCAGAAGCTTGGAAACAGGGGAAAACATTCAGTACTTC TRBJ2-4 NA TRBD1 TRBV5-3
CASRDRNAGYTF TGTGCCAGCAGGGACCGTAACGCAGGCTACACCTTC TRBJ1-2 NA NA TRBV28
CASTGTGNGYTF TGTGCCAGTACCGGGACAGGGAATGGCTACACCTTC TRBJ1-2 NA TRBD1 TRBV2
CASSKSGTGYGYTF TGTGCCAGCAGTAAATCCGGGACAGGCTATGGCTACACCTTC TRBJ1-2 NA TRBD1 TRBV6-1
CASSLRLAGGSSYNEQFF TGTGCCAGCAGCTTGAGACTAGCGGGGGGCTCCTCATACAATGAGCAGTTCTTC TRBJ2-1 NA TRBD2 TRBV5-6
CASSSSGTSGGTVTDTQYF TGCGCCAGCAGCTCATCTGGGACTAGCGGAGGGACTGTCACAGATACGCAGTATTTT TRBJ2-3 NA TRBD2 TRBV5-1
CASSYGTGDNSPLHF TGCGCCAGCAGTTACGGGACGGGGGATAATTCACCCCTCCACTTT TRBJ1-6 NA NA TRBV5-1
CASSPAPPGTGGRNEQFF TGTGCCAGCTCACCGGCCCCCCCCGGGACAGGGGGGCGCAATGAGCAGTTCTTC TRBJ2-1 NA TRBD1 TRBV18
CASSLGDSVNYGYTF TGCGCCAGCAGCTTGGGGGACAGCGTGAACTATGGCTACACCTTC TRBJ1-2 NA TRBD1 TRBV5-1
CASSIQGSENLNTEAFF TGCGCCAGCAGCATACAGGGGTCCGAGAATCTGAACACTGAAGCTTTCTTT TRBJ1-1 NA TRBD1 TRBV4-1